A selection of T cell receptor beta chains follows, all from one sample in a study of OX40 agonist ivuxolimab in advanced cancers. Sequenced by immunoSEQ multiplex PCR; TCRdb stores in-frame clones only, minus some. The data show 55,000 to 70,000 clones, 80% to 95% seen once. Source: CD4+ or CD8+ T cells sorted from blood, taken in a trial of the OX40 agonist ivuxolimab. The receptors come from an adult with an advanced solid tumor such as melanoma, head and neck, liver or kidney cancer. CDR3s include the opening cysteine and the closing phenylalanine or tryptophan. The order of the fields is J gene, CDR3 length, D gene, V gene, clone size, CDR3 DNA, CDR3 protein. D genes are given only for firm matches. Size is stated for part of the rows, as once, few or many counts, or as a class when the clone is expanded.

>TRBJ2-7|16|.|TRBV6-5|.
TGTGCCAGCAGTTACTCGATAGGGGGTCGCTACTACGAGCAGTACTTC
CASSYSIGGRYYEQYF
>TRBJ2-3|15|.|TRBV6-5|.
TGTGCCAGCACCCGCGGACAGTCGAGCACAGATACGCAGTATTTT
CASTRGQSSTDTQYF
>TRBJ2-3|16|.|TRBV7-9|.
TGTGCCAGCAGCTTAGGCTCCCAGGGAAGCACAGATACGCAGTATTTT
CASSLGSQGSTDTQYF
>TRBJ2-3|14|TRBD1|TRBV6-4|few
TGTGCCACCAGTACTCAGGGGGACACAGATACGCAGTATTTT
CATSTQGDTDTQYF
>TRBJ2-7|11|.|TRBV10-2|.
TGCGCCAGCAGAATATCCTACGAGCAGTACTTC
CASRISYEQYF
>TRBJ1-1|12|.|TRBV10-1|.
TGCGCCAGCAGTGAAATCAACACTGAAGCTTTCTTT
CASSEINTEAFF
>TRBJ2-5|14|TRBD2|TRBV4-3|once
TGCGCCAGCAGCCACCCGGGACTAGAAGAGACCCAGTACTTC
CASSHPGLEETQYF
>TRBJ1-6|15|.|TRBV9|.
TGTGCCAGCAGCGTAGGAGGAACGGGGGATTCACCCCTCCACTTT
CASSVGGTGDSPLHF
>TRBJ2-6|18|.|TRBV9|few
TGTGCCAGCAGCGTAGAGGGGACCCCGGGCTCTGGGGCCAACGTCCTGACTTTC
CASSVEGTPGSGANVLTF
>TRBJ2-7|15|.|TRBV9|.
TGTGCCAGCAGTGTAAGGGGGGCTCCCCCGACCGAGCAGTACTTC
CASSVRGAPPTEQYF
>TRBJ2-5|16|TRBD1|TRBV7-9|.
TGTGCCAGCAGCTTGGTCGCACAGGGGGCGGGCGAGACCCAGTACTTC
CASSLVAQGAGETQYF
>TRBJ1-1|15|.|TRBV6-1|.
TGTGCCAGCAGTGAAGCAGCCGGGAGGAACACTGAAGCTTTCTTT
CASSEAAGRNTEAFF
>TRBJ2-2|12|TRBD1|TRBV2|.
TGTGCCACCCTACAGGGGACCGGGGAGCTGTTTTTT
CATLQGTGELFF
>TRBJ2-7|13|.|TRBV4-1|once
TGCGCCAGCAGCCAGAAGGGGCCCTACGAGCAGTACTTC
CASSQKGPYEQYF
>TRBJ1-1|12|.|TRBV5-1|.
TGCGCCAGCAGCATGGCGAACACTGAAGCTTTCTTT
CASSMANTEAFF
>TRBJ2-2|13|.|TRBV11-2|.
TGTGCCAGCAGCTTAGGGGGTACCGGGGAGCTGTTTTTT
CASSLGGTGELFF
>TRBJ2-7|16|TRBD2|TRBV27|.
TGTGCCAGCAGTTTCGACCTCGGGACTAGCGGCTACGAGCAGTACTTC
CASSFDLGTSGYEQYF
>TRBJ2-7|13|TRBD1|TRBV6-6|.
TGTGCCACCATCGGACAGGGGGGATACGAGCAGTACTTC
CATIGQGGYEQYF
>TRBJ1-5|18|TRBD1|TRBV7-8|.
TGTGCCAGCAGCTCCCGGGGAGGGGGCCTCCTTATTAATCAGCCCCAGCATTTT
CASSSRGGGLLINQPQHF
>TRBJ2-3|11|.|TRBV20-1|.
TGCAGTGCTCGACTGGGGGATACGCAGTATTTT
CSARLGDTQYF
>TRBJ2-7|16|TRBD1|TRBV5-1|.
TGCGCCAGCAGCTTGGGCGACCGACAGGGCCCCTACGAGCAGTACTTC
CASSLGDRQGPYEQYF
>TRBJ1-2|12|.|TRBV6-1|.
TGTGCCAGCAGTGGCCCGGACGGAGGCGGCACCTTC
CASSGPDGGGTF
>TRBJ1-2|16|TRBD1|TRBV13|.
TGTGCCAGCAGCTTAAATGCAGGGGGCGCGGACTATGGCTACACCTTC
CASSLNAGGADYGYTF
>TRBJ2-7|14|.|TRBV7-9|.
TGTGCCAGCAGCTACCCCGACAGGCCCAGGGAGCAGTACTTC
CASSYPDRPREQYF
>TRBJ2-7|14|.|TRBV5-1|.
TGCGCCAGCACCTATCTGGACAACCCTTACGAGCAGTACTTC
CASTYLDNPYEQYF
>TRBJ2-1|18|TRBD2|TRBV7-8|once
TGTGCCAGCAGCCCGGGACTAGCGGGGGGGGATATGTACAATGAGCAGTTCTTC
CASSPGLAGGDMYNEQFF
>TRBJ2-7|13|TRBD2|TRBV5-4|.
TGTGCCAGCAGCTTCCGGGGGGGCCAAGAGCAGTACTTC
CASSFRGGQEQYF
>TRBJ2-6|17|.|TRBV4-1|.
TGCGCCAGCAGCCAATATCAACAGTGGGCTGGGGCCAACGTCCTGACTTTC
CASSQYQQWAGANVLTF
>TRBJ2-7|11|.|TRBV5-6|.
TGTGCCAGCAGCTTAGGGGGGCAGCAGTACTTC
CASSLGGQQYF
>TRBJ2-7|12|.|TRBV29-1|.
TGCAGCGTGGCGGGACTTGGTTACGAGCAGTACTTC
CSVAGLGYEQYF
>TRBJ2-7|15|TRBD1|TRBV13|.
TGTGCCAGCAGCTACCCGGGACAGGGGTTCCACGAGCAGTACTTC
CASSYPGQGFHEQYF
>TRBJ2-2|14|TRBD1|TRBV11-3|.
TGTGCCAGCAGCCGGACAGGGGGCACCGGGGAGCTGTTTTTT
CASSRTGGTGELFF
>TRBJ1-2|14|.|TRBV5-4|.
TGTGCCAGCAGCTTGGGACAGTCAAACTATGGCTACACCTTC
CASSLGQSNYGYTF
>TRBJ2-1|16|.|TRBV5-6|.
TGTGCCAGCAGACCCTGGGGAGGGGGCCTTTACAATGAGCAGTTCTTC
CASRPWGGGLYNEQFF
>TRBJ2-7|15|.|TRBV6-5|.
TGTGCCAGCAGTTACTCCCAGGGTGGTTTCTACGAGCAGTACTTC
CASSYSQGGFYEQYF
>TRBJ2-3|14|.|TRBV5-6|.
TGTGCCAGCAGCCTGGGGGCTCTGCCAGGGCGAGTGGGTTTT
CASSLGALPGRVGF
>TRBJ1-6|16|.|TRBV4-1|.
TGCGCCAGCAGCCAAGACAGGGCCACCTATAATTCACCCCTCCACTTT
CASSQDRATYNSPLHF
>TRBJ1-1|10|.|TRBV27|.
TGTGCCAGTGGGAACACTGAAGCTTTCTTT
CASGNTEAFF
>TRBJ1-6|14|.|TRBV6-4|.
TGTGCCAGCAGTGACACCCCTTATAATTCACCCCTCCACTTT
CASSDTPYNSPLHF
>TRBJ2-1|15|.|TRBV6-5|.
TGTGCCAGCAGGCAAACAGGGGGGGCGAGGAATGAGCAGTTCTTC
CASRQTGGARNEQFF
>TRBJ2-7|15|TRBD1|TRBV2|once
TGTGCCAGCAGTACCCGGGACAGGAGCTTTTACGAGCAGTACTTC
CASSTRDRSFYEQYF
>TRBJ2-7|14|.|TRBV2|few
TGTGCCAGCAGTATACAACAGGCCTCCTACGAGCAGTACTTC
CASSIQQASYEQYF
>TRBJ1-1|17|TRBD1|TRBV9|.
TGTGCCAGCAGCCCGGGGGACAGGGGGCTTAGTCGGACTGAAGCTTTCTTT
CASSPGDRGLSRTEAFF
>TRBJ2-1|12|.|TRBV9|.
TGTGCCAGCAGCGTAGACGTCAATGAGCAGTTCTTC
CASSVDVNEQFF
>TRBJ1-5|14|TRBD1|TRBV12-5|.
TGTGCTAGTGGGCAGGGGGTTGGCAATCAGCCCCAGCATTTT
CASGQGVGNQPQHF
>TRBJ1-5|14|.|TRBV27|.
TGTGCCAGCAGACCACGGTTTTACGGTCAGCCCCAGCATTTT
CASRPRFYGQPQHF
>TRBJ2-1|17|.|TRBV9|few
TGTGCCAGCAGCCCACGTAAAGAGACTGGGGCCCCAATTGAGCAGTTCTTC
CASSPRKETGAPIEQFF
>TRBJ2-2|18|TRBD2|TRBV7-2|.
TGTGCCAGCAGCTTAATACTAGCGGGGGGCTCGAACACCGGGGAGCTGTTTTTT
CASSLILAGGSNTGELFF
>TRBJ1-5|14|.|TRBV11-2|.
TGTGCCAGCAGCCCCGGGGGGGCCAATCAGCCCCAGCATTTT
CASSPGGANQPQHF
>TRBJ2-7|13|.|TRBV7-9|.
TGTGCCAGCAGCTTCGGGACGGATGGCGAGCAGTACTTC
CASSFGTDGEQYF
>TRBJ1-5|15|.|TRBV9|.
TGTGCCAGCAGCGTTCGGTCCAGGGGTGATCAGCCCCAGCATTTT
CASSVRSRGDQPQHF
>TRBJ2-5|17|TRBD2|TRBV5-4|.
TGTGCCAGCAGCTCACCCACCGGGGGTAGCGGGCAAGAGACCCAGTACTTC
CASSSPTGGSGQETQYF